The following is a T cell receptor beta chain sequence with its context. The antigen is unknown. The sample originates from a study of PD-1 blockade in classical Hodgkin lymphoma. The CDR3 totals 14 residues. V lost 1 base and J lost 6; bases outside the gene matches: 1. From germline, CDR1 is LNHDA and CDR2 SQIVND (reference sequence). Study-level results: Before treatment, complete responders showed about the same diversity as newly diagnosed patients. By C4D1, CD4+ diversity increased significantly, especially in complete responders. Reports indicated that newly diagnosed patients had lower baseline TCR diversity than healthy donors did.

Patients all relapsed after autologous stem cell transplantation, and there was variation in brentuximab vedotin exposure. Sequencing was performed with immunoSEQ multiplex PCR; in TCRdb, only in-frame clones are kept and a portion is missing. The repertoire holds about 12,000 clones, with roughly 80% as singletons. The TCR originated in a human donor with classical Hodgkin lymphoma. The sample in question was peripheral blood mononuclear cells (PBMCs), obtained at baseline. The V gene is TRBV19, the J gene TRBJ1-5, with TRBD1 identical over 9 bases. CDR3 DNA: TGTGCCAGTAGTATAGGACAGGGGGGTCAGCCCCAGCATTTT. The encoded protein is CASSIGQGGQPQHF.